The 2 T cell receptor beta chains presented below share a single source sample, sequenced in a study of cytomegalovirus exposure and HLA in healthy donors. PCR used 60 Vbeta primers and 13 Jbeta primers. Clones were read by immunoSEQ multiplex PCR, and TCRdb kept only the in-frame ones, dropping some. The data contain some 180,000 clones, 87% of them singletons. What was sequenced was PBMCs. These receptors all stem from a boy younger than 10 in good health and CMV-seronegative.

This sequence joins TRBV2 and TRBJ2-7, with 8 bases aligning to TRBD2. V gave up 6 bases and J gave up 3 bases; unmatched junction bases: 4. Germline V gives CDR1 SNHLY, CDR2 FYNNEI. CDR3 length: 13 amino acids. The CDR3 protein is CASRGLVVYEQYF. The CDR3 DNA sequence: TGTGCCAGCAGGGGACTAGTAGTCTACGAGCAGTACTTC.

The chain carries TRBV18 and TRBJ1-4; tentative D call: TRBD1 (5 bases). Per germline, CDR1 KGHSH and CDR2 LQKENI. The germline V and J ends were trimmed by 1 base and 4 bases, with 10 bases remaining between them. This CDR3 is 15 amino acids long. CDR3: CASSPLSGINEKLFF. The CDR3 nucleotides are TGTGCCAGCTCACCACTCTCAGGGATTAATGAAAAACTGTTTTTT.